This is a list of T cell receptor beta chains from one sample in a study of cytomegalovirus exposure and HLA in healthy donors. Method: immunoSEQ multiplex PCR; TCRdb's copy keeps in-frame clones and lacks some. The table includes 100,000 to 150,000 clones, about three fifths detected once. Input material: PBMCs. These TCRs come from a woman aged 40-49 years in good health and CMV-seropositive. Both conserved end residues are part of each CDR3. Fields, in order: V gene, D gene, J gene, clone size, CDR3 protein, CDR3 DNA. D genes are given only for firm matches. A row's size may be missing; if present it is once, few, many or a size class.

>TRBV29-1|.|TRBJ2-1|.
CSVEGSEYNEQFF
TGCAGCGTTGAAGGGTCGGAGTACAATGAGCAGTTCTTC
>TRBV7-3|TRBD1|TRBJ2-7|.
CASSSDRAPLREQYF
TGTGCCAGCAGCTCAGACAGGGCCCCACTACGAGAGCAGTACTTC
>TRBV6-1|.|TRBJ1-1|.
CASRPLGGANTEAFF
TGTGCCAGCAGACCGTTAGGAGGGGCGAACACTGAAGCTTTCTTT
>TRBV5-4|TRBD1|TRBJ1-2|.
CASSLGGQLNYGYTF
TGTGCCAGCAGCTTGGGGGGACAGCTGAACTATGGCTACACCTTC
>TRBV9|TRBD1|TRBJ2-2|.
CASSELTGVVPAGELFF
TGTGCCAGCAGCGAACTAACAGGGGTTGTTCCGGCCGGGGAGCTGTTTTTT
>TRBV28|.|TRBJ2-1|few
CASRGPQEDEQFF
TGTGCCAGCAGGGGTCCCCAGGAAGATGAGCAGTTCTTC
>TRBV9|.|TRBJ1-5|.
CASSPGTTSNQPQHF
TGTGCCAGCAGCCCTGGGACAACTAGCAATCAGCCCCAGCATTTT
>TRBV7-2|TRBD1|TRBJ2-5|.
CASSRQDRGGQETQYF
TGTGCCAGCAGTCGCCAAGACAGGGGGGGCCAAGAGACCCAGTACTTC
>TRBV5-6|TRBD1|TRBJ2-7|.
CASSAGTGPYEQYF
TGTGCCAGCAGCGCCGGGACAGGGCCCTACGAGCAGTACTTC
>TRBV7-9|TRBD2|TRBJ2-7|.
CASSPPGTSSYEQYF
TGTGCCAGCAGCCCACCCGGGACTAGCTCATACGAGCAGTACTTC
>TRBV6-1|.|TRBJ1-5|few
CASSLDTLSNQPQHF
TGTGCCAGCAGTTTAGACACACTTAGCAATCAGCCCCAGCATTTT
>TRBV5-1|TRBD1|TRBJ2-5|.
CASSPGQVQETQYF
TGCGCCAGCAGCCCTGGACAGGTCCAAGAGACCCAGTACTTC
>TRBV19|.|TRBJ1-2|.
CASSISGSYGYTF
TGTGCCAGTAGTATCTCTGGCAGCTATGGCTACACCTTC
>TRBV10-3|TRBD1|TRBJ1-1|few
CAIRGQGDTEAFF
TGTGCCATCAGGGGACAGGGGGACACTGAAGCTTTCTTT
>TRBV30|TRBD1|TRBJ2-5|.
CAWGTGGQTQYF
TGTGCCTGGGGTACAGGGGGCCAGACCCAGTACTTC
>TRBV7-8|TRBD1|TRBJ1-5|.
CASSLLVTGGFSNQPQHF
TGTGCCAGCAGCTTACTCGTGACAGGGGGTTTTAGCAATCAGCCCCAGCATTTT
>TRBV5-1|TRBD2|TRBJ2-3|.
CASSPSGRNTQYF
TGCGCCAGCAGCCCTAGCGGGAGAAATACGCAGTATTTT
>TRBV10-1|TRBD2|TRBJ2-5|.
CASSPGTSGRALETQYF
TGCGCCAGCAGCCCCGGGACTAGCGGGAGGGCCTTGGAGACCCAGTACTTC
>TRBV6-4|.|TRBJ2-1|.
CASSERLGSSYNEQFF
TGTGCCAGCAGTGAAAGACTCGGGAGCTCCTACAATGAGCAGTTCTTC
>TRBV30|TRBD2|TRBJ2-7|.
CAWRRYPGTSGDYEQYF
TGTGCCTGGAGGCGATACCCCGGGACTAGCGGGGACTACGAGCAGTACTTC
>TRBV9|TRBD1|TRBJ2-3|once
CASSVFGTGSTDTQYF
TGTGCCAGCAGCGTATTCGGGACAGGGAGCACAGATACGCAGTATTTT
>TRBV20-1|.|TRBJ1-1|.
CSAREGGAFF
TGCAGTGCTAGAGAGGGAGGAGCTTTCTTT
>TRBV4-2|TRBD2|TRBJ2-3|.
CASSQEGGGGAFVGTDTQYF
TGTGCCAGCAGCCAAGAGGGGGGCGGGGGGGCTTTTGTCGGCACAGATACGCAGTATTTT
>TRBV9|.|TRBJ2-3|.
CASSVAEYTDTQYF
TGTGCCAGCAGCGTTGCGGAATACACAGATACGCAGTATTTT
>TRBV30|TRBD1|TRBJ1-4|.
CAWKGQHNEKLFF
TGTGCCTGGAAGGGACAGCATAATGAAAAACTGTTTTTT
>TRBV28|.|TRBJ2-7|few
CASRWQGSSDEQYF
TGTGCCAGCAGATGGCAGGGTAGTTCCGACGAGCAGTACTTC
>TRBV15|TRBD1|TRBJ2-7|few
CATSSDLLPGQVTYEQYF
TGTGCCACCAGCAGTGACCTCTTGCCGGGACAGGTTACTTACGAGCAGTACTTC
>TRBV5-5|.|TRBJ2-5|few
CASSPKTEEETQYF
TGTGCCAGCAGCCCGAAGACAGAAGAAGAGACCCAGTACTTC
>TRBV6-5|.|TRBJ1-2|.
CASGQPPYGYTF
TGTGCCAGCGGACAGCCCCCTTACGGCTACACCTTC
>TRBV5-1|.|TRBJ1-1|.
CASTFRGLGDTEAFF
TGCGCCAGCACTTTCAGGGGTCTTGGCGACACTGAAGCTTTCTTT
>TRBV28|TRBD1|TRBJ2-3|.
CASSPGQITDTQYF
TGTGCCAGCAGTCCGGGACAGATCACAGATACGCAGTATTTT
>TRBV6-1|.|TRBJ2-5|.
CASRDSGQETQYF
TGTGCCAGCAGGGACAGTGGGCAAGAGACCCAGTACTTC
>TRBV28|TRBD1|TRBJ2-7|few
CATEDMGRDRGREQYF
TGTGCCACCGAGGATATGGGCCGGGACAGGGGGCGAGAGCAGTACTTC
>TRBV6-4|.|TRBJ2-2|.
CASSDNRESGELFF
TGTGCCAGCAGTGATAACAGGGAATCCGGGGAGCTGTTTTTT
>TRBV28|.|TRBJ2-7|few
CASSQWTGTKIDYEQYF
TGTGCCAGCAGCCAATGGACCGGGACAAAGATAGACTACGAGCAGTACTTC
>TRBV15|TRBD1|TRBJ2-2|.
CATSRPGQGSTGELFF
TGTGCCACCAGCAGGCCGGGACAGGGAAGCACCGGGGAGCTGTTTTTT
>TRBV5-1|.|TRBJ1-1|.
CASSLTTGQHEAFF
TGCGCCAGCAGCCTGACTACGGGACAACATGAAGCTTTCTTT
>TRBV6-1|.|TRBJ2-2|few
CASSEMAGNTGELFF
TGTGCCAGCAGTGAAATGGCGGGTAACACCGGGGAGCTGTTTTTT
>TRBV14|.|TRBJ1-2|.
CASSQYRVSHYGYTF
TGTGCCAGCAGCCAATATCGTGTCTCTCACTATGGCTACACCTTC
>TRBV19|.|TRBJ1-2|few
CASSIGSPANYGYTF
TGTGCCAGTAGTATCGGGTCACCCGCTAACTATGGCTACACCTTC
>TRBV9|.|TRBJ2-7|.
CASSPAGWGESSYEQYF
TGTGCCAGCAGCCCCGCTGGGTGGGGCGAGAGCTCCTACGAGCAGTACTTC
>TRBV5-1|TRBD2|TRBJ2-5|.
CASSSSGGYQETQYF
TGCGCCAGCAGCTCCAGCGGGGGGTACCAAGAGACCCAGTACTTC
>TRBV12-2|.|TRBJ2-7|few
CASRSAGVRLYEQYF
TGTGCAAGTCGCTCTGCGGGGGTCCGCCTCTACGAGCAGTACTTC
>TRBV10-2|.|TRBJ2-4|.
CASSDPLQGGIQYF
TGCGCCAGCAGTGATCCTCTCCAGGGAGGCATTCAGTACTTC